These T cell receptor beta chains were read from a single sample in a study of T cell repertoires in cytomegalovirus infection. A single record per CDR3 protein comes from TCRdb applying MiXCR to the reads. This table has around 270,000 distinct CDR3 sequences, approximately 10% appearing once. Sequencing was performed on PBMCs. The receptors shown here come from a human donor in good health (CMV status not recorded). Some clones in this sample may be carry-over from other donors' samples. CDR3s include the opening cysteine and the closing phenylalanine or tryptophan. Each record gives: D gene, clone size, J gene, V gene, CDR3 DNA, CDR3 protein. D genes are given only for firm matches. Where a row states a size, it is once, few, many or the class of an expanded clone; other rows omit it.

TRBD2,-,TRBJ2-2,TRBV19,TGTGCCAGTACCCCGGGACTAGCGGGGGGCACCGGGGAGCTGTTTTTT,CASTPGLAGGTGELFF
-,many,TRBJ1-3,TRBV7-2,TGTGCCAGCAGCCTAACACAGGCCTCTGGAAACACCATATATTTT,CASSLTQASGNTIYF
-,many,TRBJ1-2,TRBV7-2,TGTGCCAGCAGCCCCGCGTATCCCGGGAATGGCTACACCTTC,CASSPAYPGNGYTF
-,-,TRBJ1-1,TRBV5-6,TGTGCCAGCAGCTTGGGGGCAGGGGAAGCTTTCTTT,CASSLGAGEAFF
-,many,TRBJ2-2,TRBV6-1,TGTGCCAGCACCGAGGGGGGACCGAACACCGGGGAGCTGTTTTTT,CASTEGGPNTGELFF
TRBD1,many,TRBJ1-4,TRBV2,TGTGCCAGCAGGACAGGACAGGGGACAACTAATGAAAAACTGTTTTTT,CASRTGQGTTNEKLFF
TRBD2,-,TRBJ2-3,TRBV20-1,TGCAGTGCTGGGGCTAGCGGGAGCTGGAAGGATACGCAGTATTTT,CSAGASGSWKDTQYF
TRBD1,many,TRBJ1-1,TRBV5-1,TGCGCCAGCAGCTTGAACAGGGGAACTGAAGCTTTCTTT,CASSLNRGTEAFF
TRBD2,-,TRBJ2-2,TRBV19,TGTGCCAGTAGGAATAGCGGGTCGAACACCGGGGAGCTGTTTTTT,CASRNSGSNTGELFF
TRBD2,-,TRBJ2-2,TRBV4-3,TGCGCCAGCAGCCCCGGGGGAGCGGGACGTACCGGGGAGCTGTTTTTT,CASSPGGAGRTGELFF
-,-,TRBJ2-3,TRBV28,TGTGCCAGCAGTTTAGAGGACTTAGGGCCTTTGGGCACAGATACGCAGTATTTT,CASSLEDLGPLGTDTQYF
-,many,TRBJ2-7,TRBV7-2,TGTGCCAGCAGCTTGGCAGGGACGTTGCGGCAGTACTTC,CASSLAGTLRQYF
TRBD2,-,TRBJ2-1,TRBV11-2,TGTGCCAGCAGCTTTGCCCTCTGGGGACTAGCGAAGAATGAGCAGTTCTTC,CASSFALWGLAKNEQFF
-,many,TRBJ1-1,TRBV19,TGTGCCAGTAGTATTAGCGGGGCTGTACTCACTGAAGCTTTCTTT,CASSISGAVLTEAFF
-,many,TRBJ1-1,TRBV7-8,TGTGCCAGCAGCTTAATTCTCCGCCCTAACGGTTACACTGAAGCTTTCTTT,CASSLILRPNGYTEAFF
TRBD2,many,TRBJ2-4,TRBV28,TGTGCCAGCAGTTTTTCGGGGGGCCGGGAGGGCAAAAACATTCAGTACTTC,CASSFSGGREGKNIQYF
-,many,TRBJ2-1,TRBV7-2,TGTGCCAGCAGCTTGGTGAGCAATGAGCAGTTCTTC,CASSLVSNEQFF
-,-,TRBJ1-3,TRBV9,TGTGCCAGCAGCGTAGAGGCAACCGGGGGAGGAAACACCATATATTTT,CASSVEATGGGNTIYF
-,many,TRBJ1-4,TRBV7-6,TGTGCCAGCAGCCCGCGGGACGGCGGAAAACTGTTTTTT,CASSPRDGGKLFF
-,many,TRBJ2-3,TRBV20-1,TGCAGTGCTAGGAATCTGGGGCGGGTCCGCACAGATACGCAGTATTTT,CSARNLGRVRTDTQYF
TRBD1,many,TRBJ2-5,TRBV7-9,TGTGCCAGCATGATGGACAGGGGAGAGACCCAGTACTTC,CASMMDRGETQYF
-,many,TRBJ1-4,TRBV19,TGTGCCAGTAATTATGCAACTAATGAAAAACTGTTTTTT,CASNYATNEKLFF
-,many,TRBJ2-2,TRBV7-6,TGTGCCAGCAGCCGCGACACATCCACCGGGGAGCTGTTTTTT,CASSRDTSTGELFF
-,-,TRBJ1-5,TRBV11-2,TGTGCCAGCAGCAAGGGTAACGGCAATCAGCCCCAGCATTTT,CASSKGNGNQPQHF
-,many,TRBJ2-7,TRBV7-2,TGTGCCAGCAGCCCCATTATAGGGTACGAGCAGTACTTC,CASSPIIGYEQYF
TRBD1,many,TRBJ1-1,TRBV19,TGTGCCAGTAGTAAACACGGGACAGGGAAGGCTGAAGCTTTCTTT,CASSKHGTGKAEAFF
-,-,TRBJ1-5,TRBV7-2,TGTGCCAGCAGCTCGGATTACAGTCAGCCCCAGCATTTT,CASSSDYSQPQHF
TRBD1,many,TRBJ1-1,TRBV6-5,TGTGCCAGCAGCTTTGGACAGGGGGCCACTGAAGCTTTCTTT,CASSFGQGATEAFF
-,many,TRBJ2-1,TRBV7-2,TGTGCCAGCAGCTTAAGTACTGCCAACAATGAGCAGTTCTTC,CASSLSTANNEQFF
-,many,TRBJ2-3,TRBV7-2,TGTGCCAGCAGCAACTTGCAATCTAGCACAGATACGCAGTATTTT,CASSNLQSSTDTQYF
TRBD1,few,TRBJ2-7,TRBV28,TGTGCCACCCTAGGACAGGGCGACTCCTACGAGCAGTACTTC,CATLGQGDSYEQYF
-,many,TRBJ1-2,TRBV28,TGTGCCAGCAGGCGCGCGGGGTACGGCTACACCTTC,CASRRAGYGYTF
-,many,TRBJ1-5,TRBV11-2,TGTGCCAGCAGCTTAGGAACAGGGCTTGGGAATCAGCCCCAGCATTTT,CASSLGTGLGNQPQHF
TRBD2,few,TRBJ2-1,TRBV20-1,TGCAGTGCTAGCGGGACTAGCGGCGACAATGAGCAGTTCTTC,CSASGTSGDNEQFF
TRBD1,many,TRBJ1-5,TRBV4-1,TGCGCCAGCAGCCAAGATCCGACAGGGAATCAGCCCCAGCATTTT,CASSQDPTGNQPQHF
-,-,TRBJ2-1,TRBV14,TGTGCCAGCAGGCCAGGGCCCCCTTCGGAGAATGAGCAGTTCTTC,CASRPGPPSENEQFF
TRBD1,few,TRBJ1-4,TRBV20-1,TGCAGTGCTAGTCCCGGACAGGCGGGGGAAAAACTGTTTTTT,CSASPGQAGEKLFF
TRBD1,many,TRBJ1-2,TRBV3-1,TGTGCCAGCAGCCAAGTTGACAGGGGATCTAACTATGGCTACACCTTC,CASSQVDRGSNYGYTF
-,many,TRBJ1-5,TRBV7-2,TGTGCCAGCAGCTCTCCGGGGAAGCCCCAGCATTTT,CASSSPGKPQHF
TRBD1,-,TRBJ2-5,TRBV29-1,TGCAGCGTTGCCAGGACAGGGACGAAGACCCAGTACTTC,CSVARTGTKTQYF
-,-,TRBJ2-3,TRBV13,TGTGCCAGCAGCTTACGCCCGGGGGCCCCAGATACGCAGTATTTT,CASSLRPGAPDTQYF
-,many,TRBJ1-2,TRBV7-2,TGTGCCAGCAGCTTAGGGGGCATGTCGAACTATGGCTACACCTTC,CASSLGGMSNYGYTF
TRBD1,many,TRBJ1-1,TRBV7-2,TGTGCCAGCAGCTTAATGGGACAGGGAAACACTGAAGCTTTCTTT,CASSLMGQGNTEAFF
-,few,TRBJ2-2,TRBV7-2,TGTGCCAGCAGCCCGCAGGGGGGTCGCACCGGGGAGCTGTTTTTT,CASSPQGGRTGELFF
TRBD2,many,TRBJ2-7,TRBV7-2,TGTGCCAGCAGCTCGCTAGCGGGGGGGCGGGACGAGCAGTACTTC,CASSSLAGGRDEQYF
-,few,TRBJ1-2,TRBV20-1,TGCAGTGCTAGCACAACGATGTTTGATGGCTACACCTTC,CSASTTMFDGYTF
-,few,TRBJ1-1,TRBV7-3,TGTGCCAGCAGCGTAACCCGGGGGACTGAAGCTTTCTTT,CASSVTRGTEAFF
TRBD1,-,TRBJ1-4,TRBV6-5,TGTGCCAGCAGTCGTGGACAGGGGGATGAAAAACTGTTTTTT,CASSRGQGDEKLFF
-,-,TRBJ2-5,TRBV5-4,TGTGCCAGCAGCTTCGCGGACGGTTACCAAGAGACCCAGTACTTC,CASSFADGYQETQYF
-,many,TRBJ2-7,TRBV7-6,TGTGCCAGCAGCTTAGGGGGCCAGACTTTCAGCTCCTACGAGCAGTACTTC,CASSLGGQTFSSYEQYF